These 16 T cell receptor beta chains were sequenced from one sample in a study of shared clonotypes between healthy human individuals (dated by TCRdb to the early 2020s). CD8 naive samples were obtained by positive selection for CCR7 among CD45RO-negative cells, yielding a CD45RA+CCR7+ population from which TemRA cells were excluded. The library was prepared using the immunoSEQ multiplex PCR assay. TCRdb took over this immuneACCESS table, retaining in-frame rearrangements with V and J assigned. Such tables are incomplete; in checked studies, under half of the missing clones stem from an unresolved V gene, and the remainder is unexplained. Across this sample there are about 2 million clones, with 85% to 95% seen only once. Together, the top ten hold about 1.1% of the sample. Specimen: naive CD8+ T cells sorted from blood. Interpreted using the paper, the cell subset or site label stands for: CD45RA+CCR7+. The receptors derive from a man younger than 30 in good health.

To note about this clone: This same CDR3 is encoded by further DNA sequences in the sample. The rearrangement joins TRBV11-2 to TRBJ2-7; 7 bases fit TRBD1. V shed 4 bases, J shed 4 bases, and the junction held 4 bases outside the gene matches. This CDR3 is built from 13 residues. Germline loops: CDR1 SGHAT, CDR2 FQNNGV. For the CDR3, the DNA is TGTGCCAGCAGCTACGGGACAGATTACGAGCAGTACTTC. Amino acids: CASSYGTDYEQYF.

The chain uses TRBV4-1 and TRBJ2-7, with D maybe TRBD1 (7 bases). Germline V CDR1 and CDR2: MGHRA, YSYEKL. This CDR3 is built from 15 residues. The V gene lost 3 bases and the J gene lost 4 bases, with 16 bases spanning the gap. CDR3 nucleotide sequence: TGCGCCAGCAGCCAGATGGCCAGGGGGACTTACGAGCAGTACTTC. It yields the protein CASSQMARGTYEQYF.

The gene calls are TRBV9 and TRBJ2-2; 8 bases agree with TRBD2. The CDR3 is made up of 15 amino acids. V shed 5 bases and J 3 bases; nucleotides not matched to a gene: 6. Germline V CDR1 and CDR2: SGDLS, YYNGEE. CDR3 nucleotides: TGTGCCAGCAGAGATACTAGCGGAGACACCGGGGAGCTGTTTTTT. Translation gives CASRDTSGDTGELFF.

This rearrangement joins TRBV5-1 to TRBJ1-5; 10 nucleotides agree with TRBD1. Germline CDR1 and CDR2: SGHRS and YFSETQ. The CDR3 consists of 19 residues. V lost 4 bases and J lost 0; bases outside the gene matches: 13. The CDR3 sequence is CASSQPGTGVLNSNQPQHF. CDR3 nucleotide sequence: TGCGCCAGCAGCCAACCCGGGACAGGGGTGTTGAATAGCAATCAGCCCCAGCATTTT.

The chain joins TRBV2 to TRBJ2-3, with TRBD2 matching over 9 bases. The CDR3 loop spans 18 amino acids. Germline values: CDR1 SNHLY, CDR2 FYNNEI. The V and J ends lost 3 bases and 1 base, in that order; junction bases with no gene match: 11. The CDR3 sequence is CASSDDPAGGPGTDTQYF. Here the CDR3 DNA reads TGTGCCAGCAGTGACGACCCTGCGGGGGGGCCGGGCACAGATACGCAGTATTTT.

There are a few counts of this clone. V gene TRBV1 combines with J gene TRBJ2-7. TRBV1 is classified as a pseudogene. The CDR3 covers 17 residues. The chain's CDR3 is CTSSQVWQTSHPYEQYF. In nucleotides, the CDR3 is TGCACCAGCAGCCAAGTTTGGCAGACCTCGCACCCCTACGAGCAGTACTTC.

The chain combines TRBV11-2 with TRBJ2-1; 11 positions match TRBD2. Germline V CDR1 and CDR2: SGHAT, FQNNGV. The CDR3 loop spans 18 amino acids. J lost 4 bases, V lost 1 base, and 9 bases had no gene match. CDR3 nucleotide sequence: TGTGCCAGCAGCTTAGTCTGGGCTACTAGCGGGGGATACAATGAGCAGTTCTTC. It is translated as CASSLVWATSGGYNEQFF.

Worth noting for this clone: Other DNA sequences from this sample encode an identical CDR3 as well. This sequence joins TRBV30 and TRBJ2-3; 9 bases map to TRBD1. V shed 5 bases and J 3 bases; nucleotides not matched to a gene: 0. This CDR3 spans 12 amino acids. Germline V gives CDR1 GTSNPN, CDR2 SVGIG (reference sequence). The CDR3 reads CAWDRGTDTQYF. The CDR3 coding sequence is TGTGCCTGGGACAGGGGGACAGATACGCAGTATTTT. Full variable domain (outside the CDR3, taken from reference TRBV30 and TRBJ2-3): SQTIHQWPATLVQPVGSPLSLECTVEGTSNPNLYWYRQAAGRGLQLLFYSVGIGQISSEVPQNLSASRPQDRQFILSSKKLLLSDSGFYLCAWDRGTDTQYFGPGTRLTVL.

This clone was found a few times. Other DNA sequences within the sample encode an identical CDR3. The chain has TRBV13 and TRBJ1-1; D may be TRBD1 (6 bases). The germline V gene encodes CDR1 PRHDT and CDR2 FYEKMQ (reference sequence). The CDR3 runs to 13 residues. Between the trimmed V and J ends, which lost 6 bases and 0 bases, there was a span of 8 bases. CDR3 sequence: CASRGQLNTEAFF. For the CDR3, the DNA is TGTGCCAGCAGAGGACAGCTGAACACTGAAGCTTTCTTT.

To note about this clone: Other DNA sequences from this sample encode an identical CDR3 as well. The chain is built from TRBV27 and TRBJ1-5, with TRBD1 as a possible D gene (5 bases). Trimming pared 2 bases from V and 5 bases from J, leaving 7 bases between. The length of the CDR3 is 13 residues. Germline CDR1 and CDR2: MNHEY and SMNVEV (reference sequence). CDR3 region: CASSLRGDQPQHF. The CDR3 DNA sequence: TGTGCCAGCAGTTTACGGGGGGATCAGCCCCAGCATTTT.

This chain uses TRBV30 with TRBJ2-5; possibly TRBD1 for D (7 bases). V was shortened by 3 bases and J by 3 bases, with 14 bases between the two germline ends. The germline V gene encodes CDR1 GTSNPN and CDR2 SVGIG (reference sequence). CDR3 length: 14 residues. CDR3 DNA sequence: TGTGCCTGGAGCGGGGGAACAGGGGAAGAGACCCAGTACTTC. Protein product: CAWSGGTGEETQYF.

CDR3 amino acids: CASSPDPSQGAYTGELFF. CDR3 DNA: TGTGCCAGCAGCCCCGATCCGAGCCAGGGGGCCTACACCGGGGAGCTGTTTTTT. This chain joins TRBV5-6 and TRBJ2-2; 8 bases are shared with TRBD1. CDR1 is SGHDT, CDR2 YYEEEE, per germline. V dropped 4 bases and J dropped 3; count of bases not matched to a gene: 14. There are 18 residues in the CDR3.

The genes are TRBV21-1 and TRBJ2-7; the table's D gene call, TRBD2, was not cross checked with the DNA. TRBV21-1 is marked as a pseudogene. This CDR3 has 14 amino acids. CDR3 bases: TGTGCCACCCCAGAGGCAGAGGGCCAATCCGAGCAGTACTTC. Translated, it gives CATPEAEGQSEQYF.

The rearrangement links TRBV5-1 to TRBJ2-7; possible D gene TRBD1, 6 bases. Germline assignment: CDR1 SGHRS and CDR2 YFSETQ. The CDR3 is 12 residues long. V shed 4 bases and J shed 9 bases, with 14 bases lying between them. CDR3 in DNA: TGCGCCAGCAGCCTCACAGGGATCGGGCAGTACTTC. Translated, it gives CASSLTGIGQYF.

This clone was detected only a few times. The CDR3 DNA reads TGTGCCAGCAGCGTAGGTGACCAGAACACTGAAGCTTTCTTT. Protein product: CASSVGDQNTEAFF. The chain joins TRBV9 to TRBJ1-1; D unclear. V lost 0 bases to trimming and J lost 1 base, with 7 bases between them. This CDR3 contains 14 residues. The germline gives CDR1 SGDLS, CDR2 YYNGEE.

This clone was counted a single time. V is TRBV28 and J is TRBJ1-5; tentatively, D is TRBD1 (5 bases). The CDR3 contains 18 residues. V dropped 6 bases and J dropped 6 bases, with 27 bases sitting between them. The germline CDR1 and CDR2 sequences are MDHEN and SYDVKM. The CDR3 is CASSPIQSAGPTSQPQHF. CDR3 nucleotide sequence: TGTGCCAGCAGCCCTATACAATCGGCAGGGCCCACGAGTCAGCCCCAGCATTTT.